This TCR beta chain derives from a study of response to subunit inactivated influenza vaccine (dated by TCRdb to the late 2010s). For the study in its entirety: Deep quantitative profiling of the T cell receptor repertoire was used in the study to follow responses to a trivalent subunit inactivated influenza vaccine.

Libraries were made using RT-PCR. The sequencer was an Illumina HiSeq 2500. TCRdb handled the public reads itself, with Q25 trimming in fastp and clone calling in MiXCR, and kept productive beta chains. Rows matching on CDR3 protein sequence are summarized as one entry with the most common DNA and genes. The sample includes about 300,000 distinct CDR3 sequences, with approximately 20% observed a single time. Under 13% of the sample comes from the top ten. This clonotype was picked up many times. Its cognate antigen has yet to be identified. Base qualities were left out, and no much larger clone turns up one base away. From the cysteine up to the phenylalanine, the CDR3 has a length of 17 residues. The retained sequence is limited to the CDR3, 51 bases, with the frame set at the first base. Study-wide findings and limitations: According to the authors, only a limited number of new T cells may be recruited by each seasonal influenza vaccination.

This receptor chain uses TRBV21-1 and TRBJ1-2; TRBD1, the table's D call, was not compared with the DNA. TRBV21-1 is described as a pseudogene. This receptor was identified in a man aged 50 to 69 who received an inactivated influenza vaccine. Donor details come from another sample of the same person, matched by shared clones. This material consisted of PBMCs from blood, taken about 20 months after vaccination. The CDR3 reads as follows: CASSKESGQVSFNGYTF. The DNA sequence is TGTGCCAGCAGCAAAGAGTCCGGACAGGTGTCTTTTAATGGCTACACCTTC.